This TCR beta chain stems from a study of T cell responses to AZD1222 COVID-19 vaccine. Here immunoSEQ multiplex PCR was the method, and the copy in TCRdb shows in-frame clones only, minus some. Found here are about 140,000 clones, almost 90% of them singletons; the top ten hold 3% to 4.5%. This clone has a single count. Trimming left V 5 bases short and J 3 bases short, with 11 bases between. This CDR3 comprises 14 residues. Looked up from germline, CDR1 is SGHAT and CDR2 is FQNNGV. The sequence derives from an adult in good health. This chain connects TRBV11-2 to TRBJ2-1; D perhaps matches TRBD2 (5 bases). The specimen was peripheral blood, collected on day 0 of AZD1222 vaccination. CDR3 bases: TGTGCCAGCAGCCTCGCTGGGAGCTACAATGAGCAGTTCTTC. It encodes CASSLAGSYNEQFF. Using reference TRBV11-2 and TRBJ2-1 for the parts outside the CDR3, the full variable domain is EAGVAQSPRYKIIEKRQSVAFWCNPISGHATLYWYQQILGQGPKLLIQFQNNGVVDDSQLPKDRFSAERLKGVDSTLKIQPAKLEDSAVYLCASSLAGSYNEQFFGPGTRLTVL.